This T cell receptor beta chain was observed in a study of human T cells and chemical hapten exposure. The overall study: Upper-back patch tests with 0.01% DPC were read at 6 days.

The time point here: patch test 3, about 24 weeks after DPC sensitization. Noted treatment: therapeutic diphenylcyclopropenone sensitization with weekly scalp DPC. At patch-test visits, sampling came before the patch test. Study processing details: From around 20,000 to 690,000 TCRs were found per sample, with a median of about 96,000. MiXCR was run by TCRdb on the RACE reads, yielding one entry per CDR3 protein. The V and J calls follow TCRdb's processing rather than the paper's. The sample shows around 130,000 distinct CDR3 sequences, 11% of them seen only once. This CDR3 has 18 residues. Germline lookup yields CDR1 SQVTM and CDR2 ANQGSEA. Trimming cost V 0 bases and J 4 bases, with 23 bases left between them. This clonotype was picked up a small number of times.

The chain recombines TRBV29-1 with TRBJ2-3, with a tentative D call TRBD2 (5 bases). The clonotype originates from a woman in her fifties or sixties with alopecia areata. Some clones in this sample may be carry-over from other donors' samples. The specimen comprised whole blood, sampled in connection with sensitization to the hapten diphenylcyclopropenone (DPC). The DNA of the CDR3 is TGCAGCGTTGAAGATCAGTTCGGAACGTTGGGAGCCCCAGATACGCAGTATTTT. Residues: CSVEDQFGTLGAPDTQYF.